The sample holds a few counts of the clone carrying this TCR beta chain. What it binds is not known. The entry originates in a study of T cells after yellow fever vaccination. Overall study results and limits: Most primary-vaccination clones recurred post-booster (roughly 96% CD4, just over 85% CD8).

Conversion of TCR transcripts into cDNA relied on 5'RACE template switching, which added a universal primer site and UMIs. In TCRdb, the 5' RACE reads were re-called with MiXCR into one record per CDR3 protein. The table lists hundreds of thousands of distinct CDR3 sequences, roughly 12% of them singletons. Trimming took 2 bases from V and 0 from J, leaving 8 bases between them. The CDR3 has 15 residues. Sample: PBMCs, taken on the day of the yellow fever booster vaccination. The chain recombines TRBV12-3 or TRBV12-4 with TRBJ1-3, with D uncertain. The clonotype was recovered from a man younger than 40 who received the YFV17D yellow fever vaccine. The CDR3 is CASSLSQRSGNTIYF. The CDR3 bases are TGTGCCAGCAGTTTAAGCCAGCGCTCTGGAAACACCATATATTTT.